This T cell receptor beta chain originates from a study of blood T cell repertoires in COVID-19. In the study overall: Material from acute and convalescent COVID-19 was sourced from the United States, Italy and Spain. Sources were T cells, B-cell-depleted T cells, or PBMCs; the material itself was cDNA or gDNA.

This CDR3 is built from 13 residues. Per germline, CDR1 MNHEY and CDR2 SVGAGI. With 7 bases clipped from V and 10 bases from J, the junction kept 11 bases outside the gene matches. In the study's own analysis: Reference gene primer amplification gave nucleated cell count estimates. TCRdb's table, derived via immunoSEQ multiplex PCR, lists solely in-frame clones and lacks some. V, J and clone size derive from that table, while D and trimming were established from the DNA sequence. The data contain around 270,000 clones, around 89% of them singletons. The receptor comes from a man aged 25 to 40 with acute or convalescent COVID-19. Material for sequencing was peripheral blood. The genes are TRBV6-5 and TRBJ2-3, with 7 nucleotides matching TRBD2. The CDR3 protein is CASTLRRGVAQYF. CDR3 nucleotides: TGTGCCAGCACCCTCAGACGGGGGGTTGCGCAGTATTTT.